This T cell receptor (beta chain) was captured in a study of chemoradiotherapy in HPV16-positive cancers. With respect to this clone: Its antigen is undetermined.

Study-level points and caveats: Non-HPV-specific T cells did not expand in tumors during treatment, whereas candidate HPV-specific clones and E7-related motifs did. HPV-responsive T-cell expansion during chemoradiotherapy was linked to improved recurrence-free survival in HPV16-positive patients. The functional HPV-specific definition rests on just a couple of HPV16-positive patients.

Germline CDR1 reads DFQATT; CDR2 reads SNEGSKA (reference sequence). The ends lost 2 bases at V and 10 bases at J; junction bases unmatched: 2. This CDR3 contains 11 residues. The table came from immunoSEQ multiplex PCR; TCRdb's copy has only in-frame clones and leaves some out. The sample includes tens of thousands of clones, 93% of them seen just once. The specimen comprised blood, sampled from a patient who underwent chemoradiotherapy. This TCR was sampled from a human donor with HPV-associated anogenital cancer. The rearrangement links TRBV20-1 to TRBJ2-1, with 7 bases fitting TRBD1. CDR3 sequence (DNA): TGCAGTGCTAGATCGGGACAGGAGCAGTTCTTC. Amino acid sequence: CSARSGQEQFF.